What follows are 23 T cell receptor beta chains derived from one specimen sequenced in a study of CD8+CD57+ T cells in acquired aplastic anemia. By flow cytometry, patients selected for sequencing had shown an expansion of CD8+CD57+ cells. Profiling that covered TCR beta VDJ and CDR3 relied on genomic DNA as its template. MiXCR was run by TCRdb on the reads, yielding one entry per CDR3 protein. This table has 150,000 or so distinct CDR3 sequences, around 43% appearing once. Sequencing was done on a sample of sorted CD4+, CD8+, or CD8+CD57+ T cells (not recorded which) from PBMCs. Receptors originate from a human donor with aplastic anemia.

This clonotype was observed a few times. V usage is TRBV4-1 and J usage is TRBJ1-2; D might be TRBD1 (5 bases). Germline lookup yields CDR1 MGHRA and CDR2 YSYEKL. The CDR3 extends over 14 amino acids. V dropped 1 base and J dropped 4 bases, with 10 bases sitting between them. CDR3 residues: CASSQGVQGYGYTF. For the CDR3, the DNA is TGCGCCAGCAGCCAAGGGGTTCAGGGCTATGGCTACACCTTC.

The V and J genes are TRBV20-1 and TRBJ2-7; D not certain. The germline V and J ends were trimmed by 3 bases and 3 bases, with 15 bases remaining between them. Germline CDR1 reads DFQATT; CDR2 reads SNEGSKA (reference sequence). The CDR3 covers 14 residues. The CDR3 spells CSASSSRGHYEQYF. DNA of the CDR3: TGCAGTGCTAGTTCCAGCCGCGGCCACTACGAGCAGTACTTC.

V is TRBV7-9 and J is TRBJ2-7; D is unresolved. Trimming stripped 3 bases from V and 2 bases from J, with 8 bases between. This CDR3 is built from 13 residues. CDR1 is SEHNR and CDR2 is FQNEAQ in the germline V gene (reference sequence). The DNA of the CDR3 is TGTGCCAGCAGCTTGGCCACCACCTACGAGCAGTACTTC. Translated: CASSLATTYEQYF.

This clonotype came up a few times. The chain recombines TRBV19 with TRBJ2-5; TRBD2 aligns across 10 bases. The V gene end was trimmed by 7 bases and the J gene end by 1 base; junction bases not matched to a gene: 6. Germline lookup yields CDR1 LNHDA and CDR2 SQIVND (reference sequence). This CDR3 region has 15 residues. CDR3 region: CASTSSGGPQETQYF. CDR3 nucleotides: TGTGCCAGTACTAGTAGCGGGGGGCCCCAAGAGACCCAGTACTTC.

Worth noting for this clonotype: At one end, the junction sequence differs from germline, possibly due to a read error. V gene TRBV20-1 combines with J gene TRBJ2-1; the match to TRBD2 covers 14 bases. Germline V CDR1 and CDR2: DFQATT, SNEGSKA (reference sequence). The CDR3 sequence is 14 residues long. The CDR3 DNA is TGCAGTGCGGCCAGACTAGCGGGAGGGCTGGAGCGGTTCTTC. The encoded protein is CSAARLAGGLERFF.

The CDR3 is CSARTGGGAETQYF. The DNA for the CDR3 is TGCAGTGCTCGCACTGGCGGGGGGGCGGAGACCCAGTACTTC. The V call is TRBV20-1, the J call TRBJ2-5; TRBD2 matches at 9 bases. Germline lookup yields CDR1 DFQATT and CDR2 SNEGSKA (reference sequence). The CDR3 consists of 14 residues. The J segment lost 5 bases and the V segment lost 5 bases, leaving 9 bases of the junction unmatched.

The sample holds one count of this clonotype. The germline gene is not matched at one end of the junction; a read error may be the cause. CDR3 nucleotide sequence: TGTGCCATCGGACAGGGAAGTGAGTTGGCTGAAGCTTTCTTT. Residues: CAIGQGSELAEAFF. V gene TRBV10-1 combines with J gene TRBJ1-1; TRBD1 aligns across 8 bases. This CDR3 is built from 14 residues. Germline V gene data show CDR1 as WNHNN and CDR2 as SYGVQD (reference sequence).

The rearrangement uses TRBV15 and TRBJ1-1; D unresolved. The CDR3 is made up of 14 amino acids. V was clipped by 1 base and J by 4 bases, with 10 bases between them. Germline V gene data show CDR1 as LNHNV and CDR2 as YYDKDF (reference sequence). The CDR3 sequence: CATSRAGMGTEAFF. The CDR3 nucleotides are TGTGCCACCAGCAGAGCCGGGATGGGCACTGAAGCTTTCTTT.

Many counts were recorded for this clonotype. The CDR3 loop reads CASSLDTNTGELFF. Written as DNA, the CDR3 is TGCGCCAGCAGCCTCGACACCAACACCGGGGAGCTGTTTTTT. V gene TRBV5-1 combines with J gene TRBJ2-2; D uncertain. The CDR3 is 14 residues long. The germline V and J ends were trimmed by 4 bases and 2 bases, with 9 bases remaining between them. CDR1 and CDR2 (germline): SGHRS, YFSETQ.

This clonotype has ten or more counts. V usage is TRBV25-1 and J usage is TRBJ1-4; 9 bases are a match to TRBD1. The germline CDR1 and CDR2 sequences are MGHDK and SYGVNS. V was clipped by 1 base and J by 7 bases; unmatched bases: 13. The CDR3 contains 18 residues. CDR3 residues: CASSESGTGLISGEKLFF. The CDR3 coding sequence is TGTGCCAGCAGTGAATCCGGGACAGGGCTTATATCCGGTGAAAAACTGTTTTTT.

In this sample, this clonotype turned up a few times. The chain employs TRBV15 and TRBJ2-7, with D perhaps TRBD1 (6 bases). CDR3 length: 16 amino acids. Looked up from germline, CDR1 is LNHNV and CDR2 is YYDKDF (reference sequence). Between the trimmed V and J ends, which lost 6 bases and 0 bases, there was a span of 18 bases. The CDR3 coding sequence is TGTGCCACCAGTGATTCCGTGGGCAGGGGCTCCTACGAGCAGTACTTC. Amino acids: CATSDSVGRGSYEQYF.

Here the CDR3 reads CATSRPDRKIEAFF. The DNA of the CDR3 is TGTGCCACCAGCAGACCGGACAGGAAAATTGAAGCTTTCTTT. V and J are TRBV15 and TRBJ1-1; 7 bases line up with TRBD1. After removal of 2 bases from V and 7 bases from J, the junction contained 7 bases not matched to a gene. The germline V gene has CDR1 LNHNV and CDR2 YYDKDF (reference sequence). The CDR3 has 14 amino acids. Filled out from reference TRBV15 and TRBJ1-1, the complete variable domain reads DAMVIQNPRYQVTQFGKPVTLSCSQTLNHNVMYWYQQKSSQAPKLLFHYYDKDFNNEADTPDNFQSRRPNTSFCFLDIRSPGLGDTAMYLCATSRPDRKIEAFFGQGTRLTVV.

This clonotype showed up just once. CDR3 residues: CASSLAQGAGTSYNEQYV. Written as DNA, the CDR3 is TGTGCCAGCAGCTTAGCACAGGGGGCCGGGACTAGCTACAACGAGCAGTACGTC. The V gene is TRBV25-1, the J gene TRBJ2-7; D may match TRBD1 or TRBD2 (9 bases each). The CDR3 is 18 residues long. CDR1 and CDR2 from the germline V gene are MGHDK and SYGVNS. The V end lost 6 bases, the J end lost 5 bases, and 29 bases lay between the germline ends.

This clonotype showed up many times. The rearrangement links TRBV6-1 to TRBJ2-3; either TRBD1 or TRBD2 may supply D (5 bases each). The germline V gene has CDR1 MNHNS and CDR2 SASEGT. The CDR3 extends over 13 amino acids. Trimming took 7 bases from V and 3 from J, leaving 11 bases between them. The CDR3 DNA follows: TGTGCCAGCACCCGGGACGGGACAGATACGCAGTATTTT. It is translated as CASTRDGTDTQYF.

On this clonotype: Because it lacks the conserved phenylalanine or tryptophan at the end, this CDR3 is likely a read error. The CDR3 DNA is TGCAGTGCTACCGGACAGGGGGTGATTGAAGCTTTCCTT. Translating it yields CSATGQGVIEAFL. The chain links TRBV20-1 to TRBJ1-1; 10 nucleotides agree with TRBD1. Trimming cost V 4 bases and J 7 bases; bases outside gene matches: 6. The CDR3 contains 13 residues. Germline V gene sequence: CDR1 DFQATT, CDR2 SNEGSKA (reference sequence).

The gene calls are TRBV7-3 and TRBJ2-3; 11 nucleotides match TRBD2. The V and J ends lost 3 bases and 5 bases, in that order; junction bases with no gene match: 1. The CDR3 length is 14 residues. CDR1 and CDR2 from the germline V gene are SGHTA and FQGTGA. For the CDR3, the DNA is TGTGCCAGCAGCTTCGGGACTAGCGGAGATACGCAGTATTTT. Translation: CASSFGTSGDTQYF.

In this sample, this clonotype turned up a few times. This rearrangement joins TRBV11-3 to TRBJ1-4, with TRBD1 as a possible D gene (6 bases). V was cut by 2 bases and J by 8 bases, with 15 bases left in between. CDR1 SGHNT and CDR2 YENEEA come from the germline V gene. CDR3 length equals 15 residues. The CDR3 DNA is TGTGCCAGCAGCTTAAAGACAGGCCTCCCCGAAAAACTGTTTTTT. Translation gives CASSLKTGLPEKLFF.

To note about this clonotype: This could be a read error, since a much larger clone is one nucleotide away. The chain links TRBV4-3 to TRBJ1-5; unclear D gene. The germline V gene encodes CDR1 LGHNA and CDR2 YSLEER. The CDR3 is made up of 14 amino acids. CDR3 sequence: CDSSQDHGPQPQHF. CDR3 nucleotides: TGCGACAGCAGCCAAGATCATGGGCCTCAGCCCCAGCATTTT.

Comment on this clonotype: The CDR3 does not end in the conserved phenylalanine or tryptophan, so this is likely a read error. V gene TRBV29-1 combines with J gene TRBJ2-7; the D gene is possibly TRBD1 (6 bases). The CDR3 covers 11 residues. The V gene lost 6 bases and the J gene lost 5 bases, with 11 bases spanning the gap. CDR1 and CDR2 (germline): SQVTM, ANQGSEA. The CDR3 DNA sequence: TGCAGCGTGGGCAGGGGTCACGAGCAGTACCTC. It specifies CSVGRGHEQYL.

The CDR3 DNA reads TGCGCCAGCAGGGGAGGGGGTTACGAGCAGTACTTC. As protein: CASRGGGYEQYF. This chain connects TRBV5-1 to TRBJ2-7, with D maybe TRBD2 (7 bases). Germline CDR1 is SGHRS and CDR2 is YFSETQ. The CDR3 loop spans 12 amino acids. V lost 5 bases to trimming and J lost 4 bases, with 10 bases between them. Variable domain in full (rest from reference TRBV5-1 and TRBJ2-7): KAGVTQTPRYLIKTRGQQVTLSCSPISGHRSVSWYQQTPGQGLQFLFEYFSETQRNKGNFPGRFSGRQFSNSRSEMNVSTLELGDSALYLCASRGGGYEQYFGPGTRLTVT.

This clonotype appeared many times. The chain couples TRBV19 to TRBJ1-5; D unclear. This CDR3 comprises 14 residues. Between the trimmed V and J ends, which lost 5 bases and 1 base, there was a span of 9 bases. Per the germline V gene, CDR1 is LNHDA and CDR2 is SQIVND (reference sequence). CDR3 residues: CASSQRWSNQPQHF. The DNA of the CDR3 is TGTGCCAGTAGTCAGAGATGGAGCAATCAGCCCCAGCATTTT.

There are many counts of this clonotype. The chain is built from TRBV28 and TRBJ1-2; 7 positions agree with TRBD1. V was pared by 6 bases and J by 4 bases, with 5 bases of the junction left unmatched. Per the germline V gene, CDR1 is MDHEN and CDR2 is SYDVKM. There are 13 residues in the CDR3. CDR3 nucleotide sequence: TGTGCCAGCAGCCTGACAGGGTTCTATGGCTACACCTTC. This translates into CASSLTGFYGYTF.

The V and J genes are TRBV20-1 and TRBJ2-3, with 11 nucleotides matching TRBD2. Germline CDR1 is DFQATT and CDR2 is SNEGSKA (reference sequence). Germline trimming cut 3 bases from V and 4 bases from J; bases unmatched to any gene: 12. The CDR3 covers 17 residues. CDR3 DNA sequence: TGCAGTGCTAGTCCGTCTTTAGGGACTAGCGGCGCAGATACGCAGTATTTT. Protein sequence: CSASPSLGTSGADTQYF.